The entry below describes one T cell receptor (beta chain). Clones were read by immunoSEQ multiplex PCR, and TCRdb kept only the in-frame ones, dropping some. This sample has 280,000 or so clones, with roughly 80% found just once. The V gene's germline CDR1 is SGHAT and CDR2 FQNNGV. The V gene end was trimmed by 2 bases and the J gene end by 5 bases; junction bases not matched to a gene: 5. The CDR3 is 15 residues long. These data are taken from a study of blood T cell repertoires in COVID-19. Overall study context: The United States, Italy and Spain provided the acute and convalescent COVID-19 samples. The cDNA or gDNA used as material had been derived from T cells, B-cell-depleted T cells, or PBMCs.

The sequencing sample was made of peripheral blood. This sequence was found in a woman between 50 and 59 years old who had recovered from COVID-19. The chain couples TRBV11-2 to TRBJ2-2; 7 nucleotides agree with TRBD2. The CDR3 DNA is TGTGCCAGCAGCTTAAAGCGGGGTGGAACCGGGGAGCTGTTTTTT. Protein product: CASSLKRGGTGELFF. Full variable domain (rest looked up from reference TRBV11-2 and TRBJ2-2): EAGVAQSPRYKIIEKRQSVAFWCNPISGHATLYWYQQILGQGPKLLIQFQNNGVVDDSQLPKDRFSAERLKGVDSTLKIQPAKLEDSAVYLCASSLKRGGTGELFFGEGSRLTVL.